This TCR beta chain came from a study of high-grade serous ovarian cancer treatment subgroups. Study overall: Samples averaged around 14,000 reads and around 7,000 unique TCR beta rearrangements. Study results and limitations: Clonal relatedness tracked neoantigen level, and by trend copy number and mutation load.

About this clone itself: No antigen is known for it.

Tumor tissue was taken before any definitive surgery or chemotherapy was given. Profiled with immunoSEQ multiplex PCR; TCRdb holds only in-frame clones, not every one. The data contain about 16,000 clones, 73% of them singletons. The sequence derives from a human donor with high-grade serous ovarian cancer. Sequencing was carried out using tumor tissue.

CDR3 in amino acids: CASSVVSGWETEAFF. CDR3 DNA sequence: TGTGCCAGCAGCGTAGTATCAGGGTGGGAGACTGAAGCTTTCTTT. The chain uses TRBV9 and TRBJ1-1, with D possibly being TRBD1 (5 bases). The CDR3 consists of 15 residues. The germline V gene encodes CDR1 SGDLS and CDR2 YYNGEE. The germline V and J ends were trimmed by 0 bases and 5 bases, with 14 bases remaining between them.